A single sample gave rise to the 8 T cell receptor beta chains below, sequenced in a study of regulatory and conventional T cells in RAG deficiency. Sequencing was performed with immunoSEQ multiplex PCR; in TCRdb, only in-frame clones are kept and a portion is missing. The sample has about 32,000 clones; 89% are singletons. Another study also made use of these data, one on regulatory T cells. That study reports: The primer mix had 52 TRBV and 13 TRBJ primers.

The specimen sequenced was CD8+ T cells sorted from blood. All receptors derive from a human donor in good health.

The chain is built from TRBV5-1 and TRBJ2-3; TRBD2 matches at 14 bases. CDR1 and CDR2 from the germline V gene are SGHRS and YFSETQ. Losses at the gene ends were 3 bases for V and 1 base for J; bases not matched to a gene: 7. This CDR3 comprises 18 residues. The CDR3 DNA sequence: TGCGCCAGCAGCTCGGGACTAGCGGGGGTGACTCGCACAGATACGCAGTATTTT. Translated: CASSSGLAGVTRTDTQYF.

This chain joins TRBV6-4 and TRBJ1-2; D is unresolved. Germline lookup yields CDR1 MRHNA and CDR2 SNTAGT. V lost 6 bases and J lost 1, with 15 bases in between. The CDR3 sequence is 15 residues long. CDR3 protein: CASSLTTSGNYGYTF. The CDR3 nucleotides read TGTGCCAGCAGCCTGACGACTTCCGGTAACTATGGCTACACCTTC.

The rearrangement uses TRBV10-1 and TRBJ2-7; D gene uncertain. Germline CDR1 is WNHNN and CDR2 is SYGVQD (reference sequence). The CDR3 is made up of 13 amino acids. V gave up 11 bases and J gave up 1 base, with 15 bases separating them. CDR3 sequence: CAEYQRVSYEQYF. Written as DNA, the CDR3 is TGCGCCGAATACCAAAGGGTGTCCTACGAGCAGTACTTC.

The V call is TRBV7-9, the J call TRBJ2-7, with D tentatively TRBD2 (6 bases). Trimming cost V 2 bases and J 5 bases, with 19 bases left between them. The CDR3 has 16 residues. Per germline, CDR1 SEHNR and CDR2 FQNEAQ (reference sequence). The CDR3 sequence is CASSLWAGWEFDEQYF. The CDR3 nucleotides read TGTGCCAGCAGCTTATGGGCGGGGTGGGAGTTCGACGAGCAGTACTTC. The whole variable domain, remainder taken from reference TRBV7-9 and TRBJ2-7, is DTGVSQNPRHKITKRGQNVTFRCDPISEHNRLYWYRQTLGQGPEFLTYFQNEAQLEKSRLLSDRFSAERPKGSFSTLEIQRTEQGDSAMYLCASSLWAGWEFDEQYFGPGTRLTVT.

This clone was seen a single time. Written as DNA, the CDR3 is TGTGCCAGCAGTTTAAACGGGGCATACGAGCAGTACTTC. It translates to CASSLNGAYEQYF. The genes are TRBV28 and TRBJ2-5; D may correspond to TRBD1 or TRBD2 (5 bases each). The DNA end is a closer match to TRBJ2-7, so the J assignment may be wrong. The CDR3 loop spans 13 amino acids. Germline CDR1 reads MDHEN; CDR2 reads SYDVKM.

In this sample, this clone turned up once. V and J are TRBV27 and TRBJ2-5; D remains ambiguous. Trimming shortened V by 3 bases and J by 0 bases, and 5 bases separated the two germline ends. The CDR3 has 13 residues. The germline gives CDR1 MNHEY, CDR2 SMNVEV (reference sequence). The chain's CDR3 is CASSFKYQETQYF. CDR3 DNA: TGTGCCAGCAGTTTCAAGTACCAAGAGACCCAGTACTTC.

In nucleotides, the CDR3 is TGTGCCAGCAGTTTATCCCCCTCGGCAGGGTGGACTGAAGCTTTCTTT. This sequence encodes CASSLSPSAGWTEAFF. The chain links TRBV27 to TRBJ1-1, with D possibly being TRBD1 (5 bases). Deletions cut 0 bases from V and 5 bases from J, with 16 bases between. Looked up from germline, CDR1 is MNHEY and CDR2 is SMNVEV (reference sequence). This CDR3 comprises 16 residues.

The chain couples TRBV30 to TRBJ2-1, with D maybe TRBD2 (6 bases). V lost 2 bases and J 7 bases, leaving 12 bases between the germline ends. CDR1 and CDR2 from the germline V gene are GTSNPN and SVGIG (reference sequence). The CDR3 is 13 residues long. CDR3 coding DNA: TGTGCCTGGAGTCGAAGTCGGGGGAATGAGCAGTTCTTC. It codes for CAWSRSRGNEQFF.